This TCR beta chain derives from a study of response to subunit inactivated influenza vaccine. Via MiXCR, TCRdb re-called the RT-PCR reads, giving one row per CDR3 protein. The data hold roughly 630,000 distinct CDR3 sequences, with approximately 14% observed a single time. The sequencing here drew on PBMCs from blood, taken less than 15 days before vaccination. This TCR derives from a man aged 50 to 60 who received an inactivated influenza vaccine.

The CDR3 region is CASSPQSGGFNEQFF. The CDR3 DNA reads as TGTGCCAGCAGCCCCCAGTCAGGGGGTTTCAATGAGCAGTTCTTC. The chain combines TRBV7-8 with TRBJ2-1; 7 bases are shared with TRBD1. The germline CDR1 and CDR2 sequences are SGHVS and FQNEAQ. The CDR3 spans 15 residues. V gave up 5 bases and J gave up 6 bases; unmatched junction bases: 10.